This T cell receptor (beta chain) was captured by sequencing in a study of PD-1 blockade in classical Hodgkin lymphoma. The germline V gene encodes CDR1 SGHDT and CDR2 YYEEEE. Trimming took 3 bases from V and 3 from J, leaving 10 bases between them. This CDR3 has 13 residues. Only in-frame clones appear in the TCRdb table, and some are missing; sequencing was by immunoSEQ multiplex PCR. The sample holds 40,000 to 50,000 clones; around 83% are singletons and the top ten take just over 5.5%. With no exception, relapse followed autologous stem cell transplantation in all patients, and brentuximab vedotin exposure varied.

The clonotype comes from a human donor with classical Hodgkin lymphoma. The chain has TRBV5-6 and TRBJ2-7; D gene uncertain. This sample comprised peripheral blood mononuclear cells (PBMCs), obtained before the second cycle of nivolumab. CDR3 sequence reads: CASSWGQNYEQYF. The DNA for the CDR3 is TGTGCCAGCAGCTGGGGTCAAAACTACGAGCAGTACTTC.